The 27 T cell receptor beta chains presented below share a single source sample, sequenced in a study of Graves' ophthalmopathy and Graves' hyperthyroidism. Amplification of the TCR beta CDR3 regions used RNA transcripts (as template). After a first-round RT-PCR with HTBI primers, a second-round multiplex PCR was run. From the multiplex PCR reads, TCRdb called clonotypes with MiXCR, one entry per CDR3 protein. There are about 400,000 distinct CDR3 sequences in the sample; 18% occur only once, and about 1.4% lies in the top ten. Material: peripheral blood. The origin of the receptors is a woman under 30 with Graves' ophthalmopathy.

This clonotype was observed at least ten times. The chain recombines TRBV12-3 or TRBV12-4 with TRBJ1-5; D may be TRBD1 (5 bases). V shed 2 bases and J shed 2 bases, with 13 bases lying between them. CDR3 length equals 16 residues. The CDR3 DNA follows: TGTGCCAGCAGTTTATCCCCCAGGGCCGGCAATCAGCCCCAGCATTTT. This sequence encodes CASSLSPRAGNQPQHF.

In this sample, this clonotype turned up many times. The rearrangement links TRBV19 to TRBJ2-1; TRBD2 matches at 10 bases. Germline V lookup: CDR1 LNHDA, CDR2 SQIVND (reference sequence). Trimming took 3 bases from V and 3 from J; bases not matched to a gene: 11. CDR3 length: 18 amino acids. The CDR3 region is CASSILAGDYRGYNEQFF. As DNA, the CDR3 is TGTGCCAGTAGTATTCTAGCGGGAGATTACCGAGGCTACAATGAGCAGTTCTTC.

The chain uses TRBV12-3 or TRBV12-4 and TRBJ1-2, with 11 positions matching TRBD1. The CDR3 is 14 amino acids. J lost 6 bases, V lost 4 bases, and 4 bases had no gene match. CDR3 loop: CASSSRTGGDGYTF. DNA for the CDR3: TGTGCCAGCAGTTCCCGGACAGGGGGCGATGGCTACACCTTC.

The CDR3 reads CSVRDSQANQPQHF. In DNA form, the CDR3 reads TGCAGCGTTAGGGACAGCCAAGCTAATCAGCCCCAGCATTTT. The chain has TRBV29-1 and TRBJ1-5, with 7 bases lining up with TRBD1. The CDR3 extends over 14 amino acids. The V gene end was trimmed by 5 bases and the J gene end by 4 bases; junction bases not matched to a gene: 8. Germline CDR1 is SQVTM and CDR2 is ANQGSEA. The full variable domain, with the rest looked up from reference TRBV29-1 and TRBJ1-5, is SAVISQKPSRDICQRGTSLTIQCQVDSQVTMMFWYRQQPGQSLTLIATANQGSEATYESGFVIDKFPISRPNLTFSTLTVSNMSPEDSSIYLCSVRDSQANQPQHFGDGTRLSIL.

This clonotype has at least ten counts. The chain has TRBV20-1 and TRBJ2-7; 12 nucleotides agree with TRBD2. This CDR3 is built from 15 residues. CDR1 and CDR2 from the germline V gene are DFQATT and SNEGSKA (reference sequence). V dropped 0 bases and J dropped 2; count of bases not matched to a gene: 2. The DNA for the CDR3 is TGCAGTGCTAGAGAGCGGACTAGCGGGACCTACGAGCAGTACTTC. Amino acid sequence: CSARERTSGTYEQYF.

Comment on this clonotype: A much larger clone differs by one base, so this may be a read error. The chain uses TRBV7-9 and TRBJ2-7; the D gene is possibly TRBD2 (6 bases). Germline V gene sequence: CDR1 SEHNR, CDR2 FQNEAQ (reference sequence). This CDR3 is built from 12 residues. This chain's CDR3 is CASGLREDEQYF. The CDR3 coding sequence is TGTGCCAGCGGCTTAAGGGAGGACGAGCAGTACTTC.

This clonotype has just a few counts. The chain couples TRBV2 to TRBJ1-2; maybe TRBD1 (6 bases). CDR3 length equals 14 residues. Trimming removed 3 bases from V and 2 bases from J, with 10 bases in between. Germline CDR1 SNHLY, CDR2 FYNNEI. This chain's CDR3 is CASSDPGVNYGYTF. The CDR3 DNA is TGTGCCAGCAGTGATCCAGGGGTCAACTATGGCTACACCTTC.

The CDR3 reads CATQPAGRLNSPLHF. CDR3 sequence (DNA): TGTGCCACTCAACCGGCTGGCAGATTAAATTCACCCCTCCACTTT. The chain recombines TRBV19 with TRBJ1-6; D gene uncertain. V dropped 10 bases and J dropped 7 bases, with 20 bases sitting between them. This CDR3 is 15 amino acids long. Germline V gene sequence: CDR1 LNHDA, CDR2 SQIVND (reference sequence).

The sample holds many counts of this clonotype. V and J are TRBV11-2 and TRBJ2-2; D gene unclear. CDR1 and CDR2 from the germline V gene are SGHAT and FQNNGV. This CDR3 region has 16 residues. The germline V and J ends were trimmed by 2 bases and 6 bases, with 16 bases remaining between them. The CDR3: CASSLIPLRSAGELFF. The CDR3 bases are TGTGCCAGCAGCTTAATTCCCCTTCGGAGCGCCGGGGAGCTGTTTTTT.

The chain carries TRBV20-1 and TRBJ1-2, with D possibly being TRBD1 (6 bases). This CDR3 spans 14 amino acids. V was cut by 5 bases and J by 1 base, with 14 bases left in between. Per the germline V gene, CDR1 is DFQATT and CDR2 is SNEGSKA (reference sequence). CDR3 DNA: TGCAGTGCTCCTCCCTCAGGGGTTAACTATGGCTACACCTTC. Residues: CSAPPSGVNYGYTF.

At least ten counts were recorded for this clonotype. The chain uses TRBV15 and TRBJ1-5; 9 bases map to TRBD1. The CDR3 has 20 amino acids. Trimming cost V 0 bases and J 0 bases; bases outside gene matches: 12. In germline, CDR1 is LNHNV, CDR2 YYDKDF (reference sequence). This CDR3 is CATSRDLGTGMAVSNQPQHF. The CDR3 bases are TGTGCCACCAGCAGAGATTTGGGGACAGGGATGGCTGTTAGCAATCAGCCCCAGCATTTT. Full variable domain (missing parts from reference TRBV15 and TRBJ1-5): DAMVIQNPRYQVTQFGKPVTLSCSQTLNHNVMYWYQQKSSQAPKLLFHYYDKDFNNEADTPDNFQSRRPNTSFCFLDIRSPGLGDTAMYLCATSRDLGTGMAVSNQPQHFGDGTRLSIL.

This clonotype was seen ten or more times. The chain couples TRBV19 to TRBJ1-6; D is uncertain. Per germline, CDR1 LNHDA and CDR2 SQIVND (reference sequence). This CDR3 is 15 amino acids long. The ends were cut back, 9 bases at V and 4 bases at J, with 16 bases in the middle. Here the CDR3 reads CASAPRTSYNSPLHF. CDR3 DNA: TGTGCCAGCGCCCCACGCACGTCGTATAATTCACCCCTCCACTTT.

A single count supports this clonotype. The chain uses TRBV6-5 and TRBJ1-2, with 10 bases that match TRBD1. Germline V CDR1 and CDR2: MNHEY, SVGAGI. V gave up 0 bases and J gave up 7 bases; unmatched junction bases: 8. This CDR3 comprises 16 residues. CDR3 nucleotides: TGTGCCAGCAGTTACTCGACAGGGGGCGCAGAGAGTGGCTACACCTTC. Its translation: CASSYSTGGAESGYTF.

This clonotype was detected ten times or more. The CDR3 reads CASSNDNQPQHF. CDR3 DNA sequence: TGTGCCAGCAGTAATGACAATCAGCCCCAGCATTTT. This chain joins TRBV28 and TRBJ1-5; D unresolved. V was pared by 5 bases and J by 3 bases, with 5 bases between. The CDR3 runs 12 residues. CDR1 and CDR2 (germline): MDHEN, SYDVKM.

This clonotype was detected ten times or more. The chain joins TRBV20-1 to TRBJ1-1; the match to TRBD1 covers 9 bases. V was pared by 2 bases and J by 2 bases, with 9 bases of the junction left unmatched. In germline, CDR1 is DFQATT, CDR2 SNEGSKA (reference sequence). CDR3 length: 16 amino acids. The DNA of the CDR3 is TGCAGTGCTAGACCCTTAAGGGACAGGGCCAACACTGAAGCTTTCTTT. This sequence encodes CSARPLRDRANTEAFF.

In this sample, this clonotype turned up a few times. The chain's CDR3 is CAWSGRRDSYEQYF. As DNA, the CDR3 is TGTGCCTGGAGTGGGCGGCGGGACTCCTACGAGCAGTACTTC. The chain recombines TRBV30 with TRBJ2-7, with D possibly matching TRBD2 (6 bases). The CDR3 runs to 14 residues. Germline assignment: CDR1 GTSNPN and CDR2 SVGIG (reference sequence). V dropped 1 base and J dropped 0 bases, with 10 bases sitting between them.

Many counts were recorded for this clonotype. The chain uses TRBV7-2 and TRBJ2-7; 7 nucleotides align to TRBD1. The V gene's germline CDR1 is SGHTA and CDR2 FQGNSA. Germline trimming cut 5 bases from V and 4 bases from J; bases unmatched to any gene: 8. This CDR3 contains 14 residues. CDR3 residues: CASSPRTGWYEQYF. The CDR3 nucleotides are TGTGCCAGCAGCCCACGGACAGGCTGGTACGAGCAGTACTTC.

This clonotype was detected only a few times. The chain combines TRBV5-6 with TRBJ2-2; 10 bases fit TRBD2. V lost 0 bases to trimming and J lost 0 bases; unmatched junction nucleotides: 8. The CDR3 covers 19 residues. Germline assignment: CDR1 SGHDT and CDR2 YYEEEE. CDR3 amino acids: CASSLGLAGRFANTGELFF. The DNA of the CDR3 is TGTGCCAGCAGCTTGGGACTAGCGGGCAGATTCGCGAACACCGGGGAGCTGTTTTTT.

This clonotype was seen at least ten times. The chain is built from TRBV20-1 and TRBJ2-7; D is perhaps TRBD2 (5 bases). V was clipped by 3 bases and J by 6 bases, with 12 bases between them. The CDR3 has 12 amino acids. The germline gives CDR1 DFQATT, CDR2 SNEGSKA (reference sequence). In nucleotides, the CDR3 is TGCAGTGCTAGGAGGAGGCAGGTCGAGCAGTACTTC. Translating it yields CSARRRQVEQYF.

This clonotype was seen a handful of times. This sequence joins TRBV7-8 and TRBJ2-2, with D tentatively TRBD1 (7 bases). Trimming stripped 6 bases from V and 6 bases from J, with 14 bases between. This CDR3 spans 14 amino acids. The V gene's germline CDR1 is SGHVS and CDR2 FQNEAQ. The CDR3 bases are TGTGCCAGCAGGCGGGACAGTAAAGCCGGGGAGCTGTTTTTT. Translating gives CASRRDSKAGELFF.

The rearrangement links TRBV20-1 to TRBJ1-1; tentative D call: TRBD1 (6 bases). The CDR3 has 14 amino acids. Germline CDR1 DFQATT, CDR2 SNEGSKA (reference sequence). Trimming cost V 0 bases and J 1 base, with 9 bases left between them. The CDR3: CSARDKTGNTEAFF. The CDR3 bases are TGCAGTGCTAGAGATAAGACAGGGAACACTGAAGCTTTCTTT.

This clonotype was picked up many times. The CDR3 is CSVGNLGGTDREQYF. The CDR3 region has the DNA TGCAGCGTTGGCAATCTGGGGGGCACCGACCGCGAGCAGTACTTC. This chain joins TRBV29-1 and TRBJ2-7, with D perhaps TRBD1 or TRBD2 (6 bases each). The germline CDR1 and CDR2 sequences are SQVTM and ANQGSEA. The V gene lost 4 bases and the J gene lost 6 bases, with 22 bases spanning the gap. The CDR3 has 15 residues.

This chain uses TRBV12-3 or TRBV12-4 with TRBJ2-5, with 8 bases fitting TRBD1. V shed 5 bases and J 2 bases; nucleotides not matched to a gene: 7. This CDR3 contains 15 residues. Here the CDR3 DNA reads TGTGCCAGCAGTCCCCCTGGGACAGGACAAGAGACCCAGTACTTC. Its translation is CASSPPGTGQETQYF.

The genes are TRBV7-8 and TRBJ2-7, with D possibly being TRBD1 (6 bases). V dropped 2 bases and J dropped 3 bases, with 11 bases sitting between them. CDR3 size: 14 residues. From germline, CDR1 is SGHVS and CDR2 FQNEAQ. CDR3 coding DNA: TGTGCCAGCAGCTTATCGGACAGATTCTACGAGCAGTACTTC. Translation gives CASSLSDRFYEQYF.

This clonotype has at least ten counts. The chain carries TRBV12-3 or TRBV12-4 and TRBJ1-1; D ambiguous. V lost 5 bases to trimming and J lost 1 base, with 14 bases between them. The CDR3 contains 15 residues. CDR3 sequence: CASSPQEYANTEAFF. DNA of the CDR3: TGTGCCAGCAGTCCCCAGGAGTACGCGAACACTGAAGCTTTCTTT.

This clonotype has ten or more counts. The rearrangement joins TRBV18 to TRBJ2-5; 9 bases are shared with TRBD1. The CDR3 length is 15 residues. Per the germline V gene, CDR1 is KGHSH and CDR2 is LQKENI. V was pared by 3 bases and J by 2 bases, with 4 bases of the junction left unmatched. The CDR3 region is CASSPNRGPQETQYF. The CDR3 region has the DNA TGTGCCAGCTCACCTAACAGGGGGCCTCAAGAGACCCAGTACTTC.

The chain has TRBV6-5 and TRBJ2-7; D unresolved. Germline-derived CDR1 and CDR2 are MNHEY and SVGAGI. This CDR3 has 12 amino acids. Between the trimmed V and J ends, which lost 6 bases and 6 bases, there was a span of 12 bases. CDR3 sequence (DNA): TGTGCCAGCAGATACCTAGGCGGCGAGCAGTACTTC. Its protein is CASRYLGGEQYF.